This T cell receptor beta chain derives from a study of T-cell reconstitution after alpha-beta-depleted transplantation in children. Regarding the study as a whole: The main origin of T-cell counts and diversity one year after transplant was newly produced T cells. About two months after transplant, alpha-beta T cells reportedly came from several hundred expanded graft clones. Some patients' high day-60 TCRbeta diversity was traced to surviving recipient T cells and thymic progenitors.

Preparing the TCRbeta library involved the use of unique molecular identifiers. TCRdb re-analysed the PCR reads in MiXCR, keeping a single row per CDR3 protein. This sample has 700,000 to 850,000 distinct CDR3 sequences, with 15% to 20% found just once. Details on this clonotype: What it recognizes is unknown.

The CDR3 contains 12 residues. The V end lost 0 bases, the J end lost 6 bases, and 5 bases lay between the germline ends. Germline CDR1 is SGHTA and CDR2 is FQGNSA. The sequence was collected from a male patient under 18 who had a stem cell transplant for acute lymphoblastic leukemia, so the T cells may come from the graft donor. Material: PBMCs, mostly from graft donor cells, obtained 360 days after TCRalphabeta/CD19-depleted stem cell transplant. This chain uses TRBV7-2 with TRBJ2-5; D is undetermined. DNA for the CDR3: TGTGCCAGCAGCTTAGCTGGAAAGACCCAGTACTTC. This codes for CASSLAGKTQYF.